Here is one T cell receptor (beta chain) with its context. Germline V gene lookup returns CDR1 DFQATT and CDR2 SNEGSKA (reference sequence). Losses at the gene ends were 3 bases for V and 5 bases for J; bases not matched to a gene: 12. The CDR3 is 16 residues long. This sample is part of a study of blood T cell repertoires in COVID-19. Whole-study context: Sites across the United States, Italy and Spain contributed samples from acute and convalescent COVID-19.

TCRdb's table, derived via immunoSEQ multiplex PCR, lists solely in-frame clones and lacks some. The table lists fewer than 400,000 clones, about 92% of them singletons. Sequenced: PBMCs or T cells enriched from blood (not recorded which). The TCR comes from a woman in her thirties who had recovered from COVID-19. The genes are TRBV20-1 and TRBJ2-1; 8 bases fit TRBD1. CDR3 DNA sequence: TGCAGTGCTAGTTGGGTCCCCAGACAGGGGAACAATGAGCAGTTCTTC. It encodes CSASWVPRQGNNEQFF.